These T cell receptor beta chains were read from a single sample in a study of cytomegalovirus exposure and HLA in healthy donors. Some clones are missing from TCRdb's copy, which holds only in-frame ones; the method was immunoSEQ multiplex PCR. This sample has some 150,000 clones, with around nine tenths found just once. Material: PBMCs. The source of these receptors is a woman under 40 in good health and CMV-seronegative. Each CDR3 is given with its conserved first and last residue. A D gene is named only where the DNA matches it firmly. Rows may omit the clone size; those that give it use once, few, many or a size class.

clone size: .; J gene: TRBJ2-5; V gene: TRBV6-6; D gene: TRBD2; CDR3 protein: CASSWGGLEETQYF; CDR3 DNA: TGTGCCAGCAGTTGGGGGGGGTTAGAAGAGACCCAGTACTTC
clone size: .; J gene: TRBJ2-5; V gene: TRBV15; D gene: TRBD1; CDR3 protein: CATSRQRTGYQETQYF; CDR3 DNA: TGTGCCACCAGCAGACAACGGACAGGGTACCAAGAGACCCAGTACTTC
clone size: .; J gene: TRBJ2-1; V gene: TRBV29-1; D gene: .; CDR3 protein: CSVEGVNNEQFF; CDR3 DNA: TGCAGCGTTGAAGGTGTCAACAATGAGCAGTTCTTC
clone size: few; J gene: TRBJ2-6; V gene: TRBV15; D gene: .; CDR3 protein: CATSRDNSGANVLTF; CDR3 DNA: TGTGCCACCAGCAGAGACAACTCTGGGGCCAACGTCCTGACTTTC
clone size: once; J gene: TRBJ1-5; V gene: TRBV15; D gene: TRBD1; CDR3 protein: CATREGGRSQPQHF; CDR3 DNA: TGTGCCACCCGAGAAGGGGGCAGAAGTCAGCCCCAGCATTTT
clone size: .; J gene: TRBJ2-1; V gene: TRBV5-8; D gene: .; CDR3 protein: CASSLDSYNEQFF; CDR3 DNA: TGTGCCAGCAGCTTGGACAGCTACAATGAGCAGTTCTTC
clone size: few; J gene: TRBJ1-2; V gene: TRBV2; D gene: .; CDR3 protein: CARPDSYGYTF; CDR3 DNA: TGTGCCAGACCGGACAGCTATGGCTACACCTTC
clone size: .; J gene: TRBJ1-4; V gene: TRBV7-9; D gene: .; CDR3 protein: CASSLFVGGPGANEKLFF; CDR3 DNA: TGTGCCAGCAGCTTATTTGTCGGGGGGCCGGGGGCTAATGAAAAACTGTTTTTT
clone size: once; J gene: TRBJ1-1; V gene: TRBV6-5; D gene: .; CDR3 protein: CASSPQEYTEAFF; CDR3 DNA: TGTGCCAGCAGTCCACAGGAGTACACTGAAGCTTTCTTT
clone size: .; J gene: TRBJ1-5; V gene: TRBV6-5; D gene: TRBD1; CDR3 protein: CASSRDRVFIQPQHF; CDR3 DNA: TGTGCCAGCAGTCGCGACAGGGTGTTTATTCAGCCCCAGCATTTT
clone size: .; J gene: TRBJ1-4; V gene: TRBV30; D gene: TRBD1; CDR3 protein: CAWSGQGLREKLFF; CDR3 DNA: TGTGCCTGGAGTGGACAGGGTCTACGTGAAAAACTGTTTTTT
clone size: .; J gene: TRBJ1-6; V gene: TRBV18; D gene: .; CDR3 protein: CASSPPGSPLHF; CDR3 DNA: TGTGCCAGCTCACCCCCAGGGTCACCCCTCCACTTT
clone size: .; J gene: TRBJ2-7; V gene: TRBV4-2; D gene: TRBD1; CDR3 protein: CASSQDWDSTYEQYF; CDR3 DNA: TGTGCCAGCAGCCAAGATTGGGACAGCACCTACGAGCAGTACTTC
clone size: .; J gene: TRBJ1-2; V gene: TRBV2; D gene: .; CDR3 protein: CASITSDSNYGYTF; CDR3 DNA: TGTGCCAGCATTACCTCCGACAGTAACTATGGCTACACCTTC
clone size: .; J gene: TRBJ2-2; V gene: TRBV5-6; D gene: .; CDR3 protein: CASSSVRANTGELFF; CDR3 DNA: TGTGCCAGCAGCTCAGTCAGGGCAAACACCGGGGAGCTGTTTTTT
clone size: .; J gene: TRBJ2-5; V gene: TRBV28; D gene: TRBD1; CDR3 protein: CASSPRQGASWGETQYF; CDR3 DNA: TGTGCCAGCAGTCCTCGACAGGGGGCGTCTTGGGGGGAGACCCAGTACTTC
clone size: .; J gene: TRBJ1-1; V gene: TRBV9; D gene: .; CDR3 protein: CASSVLGRGGEFAEAFF; CDR3 DNA: TGTGCCAGCAGCGTTTTGGGGAGGGGAGGAGAATTCGCTGAAGCTTTCTTT
clone size: .; J gene: TRBJ1-5; V gene: TRBV6-5; D gene: .; CDR3 protein: CASFRDSENQPQHF; CDR3 DNA: TGTGCCAGCTTTAGAGACAGTGAAAATCAGCCCCAGCATTTT
clone size: .; J gene: TRBJ1-4; V gene: TRBV6-1; D gene: .; CDR3 protein: CASRLAGTNEKLFF; CDR3 DNA: TGTGCCAGCAGGTTAGCGGGGACTAATGAAAAACTGTTTTTT
clone size: .; J gene: TRBJ1-5; V gene: TRBV11-2; D gene: .; CDR3 protein: CASSLNRVGEPQHF; CDR3 DNA: TGTGCCAGCAGCCTGAACAGGGTTGGAGAGCCCCAGCATTTT
clone size: .; J gene: TRBJ2-3; V gene: TRBV27; D gene: TRBD1; CDR3 protein: CASSSRDRGRTGATDTQYF; CDR3 DNA: TGTGCCAGCAGTTCTAGGGACAGGGGGCGGACTGGGGCCACAGATACGCAGTATTTT
clone size: few; J gene: TRBJ1-1; V gene: TRBV6-1; D gene: .; CDR3 protein: CASSQVRGAAFF; CDR3 DNA: TGTGCCAGCAGTCAGGTCAGGGGCGCAGCTTTCTTT
clone size: .; J gene: TRBJ1-1; V gene: TRBV5-1; D gene: TRBD1; CDR3 protein: CASSLARTGGNTEAFF; CDR3 DNA: TGCGCCAGCAGCTTGGCTCGGACAGGGGGGAACACTGAAGCTTTCTTT
clone size: .; J gene: TRBJ1-1; V gene: TRBV7-9; D gene: .; CDR3 protein: CASSPQNRKNTEAFF; CDR3 DNA: TGTGCCAGCAGCCCACAGAACAGGAAGAACACTGAAGCTTTCTTT
clone size: .; J gene: TRBJ1-4; V gene: TRBV6-5; D gene: .; CDR3 protein: CASSYAAEDEKLFF; CDR3 DNA: TGTGCCAGCAGTTACGCGGCCGAGGATGAAAAACTGTTTTTT
clone size: .; J gene: TRBJ2-5; V gene: TRBV27; D gene: TRBD2; CDR3 protein: CASRSTGLAGPETQYF; CDR3 DNA: TGTGCCAGCAGGTCTACGGGACTAGCGGGGCCAGAGACCCAGTACTTC
clone size: once; J gene: TRBJ2-1; V gene: TRBV7-9; D gene: .; CDR3 protein: CASSSEFTGLNEQFF; CDR3 DNA: TGTGCCAGCAGCTCCGAGTTTACAGGCTTGAATGAGCAGTTCTTC
clone size: .; J gene: TRBJ1-1; V gene: TRBV6-6; D gene: TRBD1; CDR3 protein: CASRADRLNTEAFF; CDR3 DNA: TGTGCCAGCAGAGCGGACAGGCTGAACACTGAAGCTTTCTTT
clone size: .; J gene: TRBJ1-2; V gene: TRBV15; D gene: .; CDR3 protein: CATSRDRSRLSGYTF; CDR3 DNA: TGTGCCACCAGCAGGGACAGATCCCGCCTTAGTGGCTACACCTTC
clone size: .; J gene: TRBJ1-6; V gene: TRBV5-1; D gene: TRBD1; CDR3 protein: CASSPGQGNSPLHF; CDR3 DNA: TGCGCCAGCAGCCCGGGACAGGGGAATTCACCCCTCCACTTT
clone size: .; J gene: TRBJ2-7; V gene: TRBV6-1; D gene: TRBD1; CDR3 protein: CASSELGQVSYEQYF; CDR3 DNA: TGTGCCAGCAGTGAACTAGGACAGGTTTCCTACGAGCAGTACTTC
clone size: .; J gene: TRBJ2-4; V gene: TRBV5-1; D gene: TRBD1; CDR3 protein: CASSLDRGVNIQYF; CDR3 DNA: TGCGCCAGCAGCTTGGACAGGGGAGTAAACATTCAGTACTTC
clone size: .; J gene: TRBJ2-7; V gene: TRBV27; D gene: TRBD1; CDR3 protein: CASSLSPTRQGAYEQYF; CDR3 DNA: TGTGCCAGCAGTTTAAGCCCCACCAGACAGGGGGCCTACGAGCAGTACTTC
clone size: once; J gene: TRBJ2-5; V gene: TRBV13; D gene: TRBD2; CDR3 protein: CASSHSGGADETQYF; CDR3 DNA: TGTGCCAGCAGCCATAGCGGGGGGGCCGATGAGACCCAGTACTTC
clone size: once; J gene: TRBJ1-1; V gene: TRBV2; D gene: TRBD1; CDR3 protein: CASRWTGMNTEAFF; CDR3 DNA: TGTGCCAGCCGGTGGACAGGTATGAACACTGAAGCTTTCTTT
clone size: .; J gene: TRBJ1-5; V gene: TRBV2; D gene: .; CDR3 protein: CASSPTDQPQHF; CDR3 DNA: TGTGCCAGCAGTCCCACTGATCAGCCCCAGCATTTT
clone size: .; J gene: TRBJ1-5; V gene: TRBV7-8; D gene: TRBD1; CDR3 protein: CASRTGTANQPQHF; CDR3 DNA: TGTGCCAGCAGGACCGGGACAGCAAATCAGCCCCAGCATTTT
clone size: .; J gene: TRBJ1-1; V gene: TRBV5-1; D gene: TRBD1; CDR3 protein: CASSSGDRENTEAFF; CDR3 DNA: TGCGCCAGCAGCTCTGGGGACAGGGAGAACACTGAAGCTTTCTTT
clone size: .; J gene: TRBJ1-4; V gene: TRBV2; D gene: TRBD1; CDR3 protein: CASSENDRGEKLFF; CDR3 DNA: TGTGCCAGCAGTGAAAACGACAGGGGGGAAAAACTGTTTTTT
clone size: .; J gene: TRBJ2-1; V gene: TRBV27; D gene: .; CDR3 protein: CASSLRGGGYNEQFF; CDR3 DNA: TGTGCCAGCAGTCTCCGAGGGGGGGGATACAATGAGCAGTTCTTC
clone size: many; J gene: TRBJ2-1; V gene: TRBV4-1; D gene: TRBD1; CDR3 protein: CASSQDQAQGGNEQFF; CDR3 DNA: TGCGCCAGCAGCCAAGATCAGGCACAGGGGGGCAATGAGCAGTTCTTC
clone size: .; J gene: TRBJ2-3; V gene: TRBV7-2; D gene: TRBD1; CDR3 protein: CASSSGTGGTDTQYF; CDR3 DNA: TGTGCCAGCAGCTCGGGGACAGGGGGCACAGATACGCAGTATTTT
clone size: .; J gene: TRBJ2-7; V gene: TRBV18; D gene: TRBD2; CDR3 protein: CASSPTTGTSVYEQYF; CDR3 DNA: TGTGCCAGCTCACCGACCACCGGGACTAGCGTCTACGAGCAGTACTTC
clone size: .; J gene: TRBJ1-1; V gene: TRBV19; D gene: .; CDR3 protein: CASTLGMVGTYEAFF; CDR3 DNA: TGTGCCAGTACGTTGGGCATGGTCGGAACCTATGAAGCTTTCTTT
clone size: .; J gene: TRBJ1-2; V gene: TRBV5-1; D gene: .; CDR3 protein: CASSLERAGVGYTF; CDR3 DNA: TGCGCCAGCAGCCTTGAGAGGGCGGGAGTTGGCTACACCTTC